What follows are 15 T cell receptor beta chains derived from one specimen sequenced in a study of graft-versus-host responses after intestinal transplantation. Their antigens are not known. Using immunoSEQ multiplex PCR, the repertoire was profiled, and TCRdb retains in-frame clones only, with some absent. The data contain 85,000 to 100,000 clones, just under 95% of them singletons. The source was unstimulated CD8+ T cells sorted from spleen or lymph node cells, collected before transplant. Every receptor here comes from a human donor who was the organ donor for an intestinal transplant.

The genes are TRBV9 and TRBJ1-5; a weak D match, TRBD1 (5 bases). The CDR3 totals 14 residues. Germline-derived CDR1 and CDR2 are SGDLS and YYNGEE. The V end was cut by 0 bases, the J end by 7 bases, with 11 bases between. CDR3: CASSVDGGEQPQHF. The DNA for the CDR3 is TGTGCCAGCAGCGTAGACGGGGGGGAGCAGCCCCAGCATTTT.

This clone was counted a single time. The chain joins TRBV19 to TRBJ1-2, with 10 positions matching TRBD1. CDR1 LNHDA and CDR2 SQIVND come from the germline V gene (reference sequence). The trim removed 4 bases at V and 8 bases at J, leaving 10 bases unmatched. The CDR3 has 15 residues. The CDR3 DNA sequence: TGTGCCAGTAGTACAACCGGGACAGGGGTTCGGGGCTACACCTTC. It encodes CASSTTGTGVRGYTF. Together with reference TRBV19 and TRBJ1-2, the CDR3 gives the full variable domain: DGGITQSPKYLFRKEGQNVTLSCEQNLNHDAMYWYRQDPGQGLRLIYYSQIVNDFQKGDIAEGYSVSREKKESFPLTVTSAQKNPTAFYLCASSTTGTGVRGYTFGSGTRLTVV.

The rearrangement uses TRBV5-1 and TRBJ2-3; D call uncertain. CDR1 is SGHRS, CDR2 YFSETQ, per germline. The length of the CDR3 is 12 residues. Trimming shortened V by 2 bases and J by 11 bases, and 12 bases separated the two germline ends. CDR3 loop: CASSFGRTRQYF. CDR3 nucleotides: TGCGCCAGCAGCTTCGGTAGAACCCGGCAGTATTTT.

This chain joins TRBV9 and TRBJ2-3; a weak D match, TRBD1 (5 bases). Trimming took 4 bases from V and 4 from J, leaving 13 bases between them. Germline values: CDR1 SGDLS, CDR2 YYNGEE. The CDR3 consists of 14 residues. The CDR3 sequence: CASSPPWTPDTQYF. The CDR3 DNA reads as TGTGCCAGCAGCCCTCCTTGGACACCAGATACGCAGTATTTT.

The V and J genes are TRBV4-1 and TRBJ1-6, with D possibly matching TRBD1 (6 bases). The CDR3 extends over 15 amino acids. V lost 5 bases and J lost 8, with 16 bases in between. CDR1 is MGHRA, CDR2 YSYEKL, per germline. CDR3: CASSVFRQVDSPLHF. The CDR3 DNA reads as TGCGCCAGCAGCGTTTTTAGACAGGTGGATTCACCCCTCCACTTT.

This rearrangement joins TRBV25-1 to TRBJ1-2, with D possibly matching TRBD1 (6 bases). The CDR3 sequence is 12 residues long. The V and J ends lost 5 bases and 7 bases respectively, with 11 bases between them. From germline, CDR1 is MGHDK and CDR2 SYGVNS. Here the CDR3 DNA reads TGTGCCAGCAGTCTCGGGACACTTGGCTACACCTTC. It encodes CASSLGTLGYTF.

The chain employs TRBV7-9 and TRBJ2-1; TRBD2 aligns across 8 bases. Germline V lookup: CDR1 SEHNR, CDR2 FQNEAQ (reference sequence). The CDR3 extends over 19 amino acids. V dropped 6 bases and J dropped 0; count of bases not matched to a gene: 16. CDR3 nucleotides: TGTGCCAGCAGACCTATAATGGTGGAGCGGGGGAGCTCCTACAATGAGCAGTTCTTC. Translating gives CASRPIMVERGSSYNEQFF.

The table lists this clone with a few counts. The V gene is TRBV5-6, the J gene TRBJ1-5; 8 nucleotides align to TRBD1. The CDR3 totals 16 residues. V trimming: 3 bases; J trimming: 1 base; junction bases outside the gene matches: 6. The germline CDR1 and CDR2 sequences are SGHDT and YYEEEE. The CDR3 loop is CASSYATGESNQPQHF. In nucleotides, the CDR3 is TGTGCCAGCAGCTACGCGACAGGGGAGAGCAATCAGCCCCAGCATTTT.

Concerning this clone: One junction end does not reproduce the germline sequence, and a read error may be involved. The V call is TRBV2, the J call TRBJ2-2; 8 nucleotides match TRBD1. The germline CDR1 and CDR2 sequences are SNHLY and FYNNEI. CDR3 length equals 15 residues. As DNA, the CDR3 is TGTGCCAGCAGGGAAGGACAGGGACGCACCGGGGAGCTGTTTTTT. It is translated as CASREGQGRTGELFF.

This chain connects TRBV10-3 to TRBJ1-5; D ambiguous. The CDR3 covers 16 residues. The germline CDR1 and CDR2 sequences are ENHRY and SYGVKD. Deletions cut 0 bases from V and 3 bases from J, with 12 bases between. DNA of the CDR3: TGTGCCATCAGTGAGTCTCGGGTTCTCCACAATCAGCCCCAGCATTTT. Residues: CAISESRVLHNQPQHF.

The chain carries TRBV27 and TRBJ2-7; the match to TRBD2 covers 9 bases. The germline CDR1 and CDR2 sequences are MNHEY and SMNVEV (reference sequence). V lost 2 bases, J lost 5 bases, and 7 bases stayed unmatched. This CDR3 has 15 amino acids. CDR3 in amino acids: CASSLVSGSGNEQYF. CDR3 DNA: TGTGCCAGCAGTTTAGTTAGCGGGAGCGGTAACGAGCAGTACTTC.

The chain joins TRBV5-6 to TRBJ1-2; 8 bases map to TRBD1. The germline V gene has CDR1 SGHDT and CDR2 YYEEEE. The length of the CDR3 is 15 residues. V shed 1 base and J 4 bases; nucleotides not matched to a gene: 6. CDR3 amino acids: CASSLMAGGAYGYTF. DNA for the CDR3: TGTGCCAGCAGCTTGATGGCAGGGGGCGCCTATGGCTACACCTTC.

The V and J genes are TRBV9 and TRBJ2-7; D perhaps matches TRBD2 (5 bases). The CDR3 contains 14 residues. In germline, CDR1 is SGDLS, CDR2 YYNGEE. V lost 0 bases and J 0 bases, leaving 7 bases between the germline ends. CDR3 residues: CASSVGTYSYEQYF. CDR3 DNA: TGTGCCAGCAGCGTAGGGACTTACTCCTACGAGCAGTACTTC.

The chain uses TRBV4-1 and TRBJ2-7, with D unresolved. CDR1 and CDR2 (germline): MGHRA, YSYEKL. The V end was cut by 0 bases, the J end by 5 bases, with 20 bases between. This CDR3 spans 17 amino acids. The CDR3 spells CASSQDGFTAGWNEQYF. CDR3 coding DNA: TGCGCCAGCAGCCAAGATGGTTTCACGGCAGGCTGGAACGAGCAGTACTTC.

The V gene is TRBV10-3, the J gene TRBJ1-2; D is undetermined. The CDR3 spans 14 residues. V was clipped by 7 bases and J by 7 bases, with 19 bases between them. The V gene's germline CDR1 is ENHRY and CDR2 SYGVKD. CDR3 sequence (DNA): TGTGCCATCACTTTTTATCCGGGGTCCCCTGGCTACACCTTC. Translating gives CAITFYPGSPGYTF.